Presented here are 10 T cell receptor beta chains from one specimen sequenced in a study of blood T cells in healthy people across ages. A second PCR, run for roughly 7 to 12 cycles, used a sample-barcoded 5' primer plus a J-beta primer mix. Via MiXCR, TCRdb re-called the 5' RACE reads, giving one row per CDR3 protein. This table holds around 2 million distinct CDR3 sequences, 39% found once. The sequencing sample was made of blood. Receptors originate from a human donor in good health.

The V gene is TRBV20-1, the J gene TRBJ2-1; 9 bases match TRBD1. This CDR3 has 17 residues. V lost 1 base and J lost 5; bases outside the gene matches: 12. CDR1 DFQATT and CDR2 SNEGSKA come from the germline V gene (reference sequence). CDR3 loop: CSARVADRGYVHNEQFF. Here the CDR3 DNA reads TGCAGTGCTAGAGTGGCGGACAGGGGCTACGTGCACAATGAGCAGTTCTTC.

The genes are TRBV20-1 and TRBJ2-3; 10 bases align to TRBD2. With V trimmed by 4 bases and J by 1 base, 14 bases remained unmatched. There are 18 residues in the CDR3. CDR1 is DFQATT and CDR2 is SNEGSKA in the germline V gene (reference sequence). The CDR3 nucleotides read TGCAGTGCTAAAGAGACTAGCGGGTCGGCCGGGGGCACAGATACGCAGTATTTT. The encoded protein is CSAKETSGSAGGTDTQYF.

V usage is TRBV12-3 or TRBV12-4 and J usage is TRBJ1-5, with D possibly being TRBD1 (5 bases). The CDR3 covers 13 residues. Between the trimmed V and J ends, which lost 3 bases and 7 bases, there was a span of 10 bases. The CDR3 DNA sequence: TGTGCCAGCAGTTTGGGGGAGTTACAGCCCCAGCATTTT. Protein product: CASSLGELQPQHF.

This clonotype was counted a few times. The J gene is TRBJ1-2, the V gene TRBV7-2; 7 nucleotides line up with TRBD1. The CDR3 is made up of 14 amino acids. Germline V gene lookup returns CDR1 SGHTA and CDR2 FQGNSA. Trimming took 5 bases from V and 4 from J; bases not matched to a gene: 7. In DNA form, the CDR3 reads TGTGCCAGCAGCCCGGACAGGAACCGCTATGGCTACACCTTC. As protein: CASSPDRNRYGYTF. Combining the CDR3 with reference TRBV7-2 and TRBJ1-2 gives the whole variable domain GAGVSQSPSNKVTEKGKDVELRCDPISGHTALYWYRQSLGQGLEFLIYFQGNSAPDKSGLPSDRFSAERTGGSVSTLTIQRTQQEDSAVYLCASSPDRNRYGYTFGSGTRLTVV.

The rearrangement joins TRBV10-2 to TRBJ2-4, with TRBD2 identical over 8 bases. V lost 9 bases to trimming and J lost 8 bases; unmatched junction nucleotides: 12. The CDR3 spans 14 residues. The germline gives CDR1 WSHSY, CDR2 SAAADI. DNA of the CDR3: TGCGCCAGACGTGCGGGGGGCGGTTGGGACATTCAGTACTTC. Amino acids: CARRAGGGWDIQYF.

This chain links TRBV12-3 or TRBV12-4 with TRBJ1-5, with D tentatively TRBD1 (5 bases). The CDR3 spans 15 residues. V lost 4 bases to trimming and J lost 5 bases, with 15 bases between them. The CDR3 is CASSSLPGPDQPQHF. CDR3 coding DNA: TGTGCCAGCAGTTCTCTTCCGGGACCAGATCAGCCCCAGCATTTT.

The rearrangement links TRBV27 to TRBJ1-2; D gene unclear. Germline V gene lookup returns CDR1 MNHEY and CDR2 SMNVEV (reference sequence). Trimming stripped 5 bases from V and 5 bases from J, with 12 bases between. The CDR3 covers 13 residues. DNA for the CDR3: TGTGCCAGCAGTCCCGCATCTTATTATGGCTACACCTTC. It translates to CASSPASYYGYTF.

A note on this clonotype: The final CDR3 position lacks the conserved phenylalanine or tryptophan, pointing to a likely read error. The chain carries TRBV28 and TRBJ2-1; D not resolved. Trimming cost V 5 bases and J 12 bases, with 17 bases left between them. CDR1 is MDHEN and CDR2 is SYDVKM in the germline V gene. CDR3 size: 13 residues. The CDR3 nucleotides read TGTGCCAGCAGTCAACCCGGCGGTTATGGGCAGTTCTTA. Amino acid sequence: CASSQPGGYGQFL.

The chain carries TRBV6-5 and TRBJ2-7, with D unclear. Germline assignment: CDR1 MNHEY and CDR2 SVGAGI. V was trimmed by 5 bases and J by 1 base, leaving 15 bases between them. The CDR3 sequence is 15 residues long. The chain's CDR3 is CASSPRAYQSYEQYF. The CDR3 bases are TGTGCCAGCAGTCCCAGAGCCTACCAATCCTACGAGCAGTACTTC.

The chain employs TRBV5-1 and TRBJ1-5; D may be TRBD1 (5 bases). Deletions cut 4 bases from V and 4 bases from J, with 15 bases between. This CDR3 is built from 15 residues. Germline loops: CDR1 SGHRS, CDR2 YFSETQ. The CDR3 nucleotides are TGCGCCAGCAGCCGATCTTCGGGGGAGAATCAGCCCCAGCATTTT. It yields the protein CASSRSSGENQPQHF.